These 12 T cell receptor beta chains were all obtained from the same sample, sequenced in a study of blood T cell repertoires in COVID-19. Sequenced by immunoSEQ multiplex PCR; TCRdb stores in-frame clones only, minus some. This table has approximately 190,000 clones, approximately 86% appearing once. The specimen was PBMCs or T cells enriched from blood (not recorded which). Every receptor here comes from a woman aged 40 to 50 in a cohort exposed to, infected with or recovered from COVID-19 (not recorded which).

In DNA form, the CDR3 reads TGTGCCAGCTGGGGGGAGAGGGGGCAGTACTTC. Its protein is CASWGERGQYF. The gene calls are TRBV27 and TRBJ2-7, with D maybe TRBD2 (6 bases). Germline assignment: CDR1 MNHEY and CDR2 SMNVEV (reference sequence). V shed 8 bases and J shed 9 bases, with 14 bases lying between them. The CDR3 spans 11 residues.

This clone was counted a single time. The chain couples TRBV24-1 to TRBJ2-5; D is unresolved. Germline V gene sequence: CDR1 KGHDR, CDR2 SFDVKD. The CDR3 has 14 residues. Trimming took 2 bases from V and 2 from J, leaving 8 bases between them. This chain's CDR3 is CATSDSALQETQYF. In DNA form, the CDR3 reads TGTGCCACCAGTGATTCTGCTCTACAAGAGACCCAGTACTTC.

The chain couples TRBV19 to TRBJ1-1, with a weak D call TRBD1 (5 bases). V lost 7 bases and J lost 4, with 13 bases in between. The length of the CDR3 is 13 residues. CDR1 LNHDA and CDR2 SQIVND come from the germline V gene (reference sequence). The CDR3 loop reads CASTLGGVTEAFF. CDR3 DNA: TGTGCCAGTACCCTTGGAGGGGTCACTGAAGCTTTCTTT.

J is TRBJ1-1 and V is TRBV15; D ambiguous. V lost 5 bases, J lost 0 bases, and 10 bases lay in between. CDR3 size: 14 residues. CDR1 and CDR2 (germline): LNHNV, YYDKDF (reference sequence). This chain's CDR3 is CATSWEEMNTEAFF. CDR3 DNA sequence: TGTGCCACCAGCTGGGAGGAGATGAACACTGAAGCTTTCTTT.

This clone is a singleton in its sample. The chain is built from TRBV3-1 (or the pseudogene TRBV3-2) and TRBJ2-3, with TRBD2 as a possible D gene (6 bases). Trimming removed 1 base at V and 3 bases at J, with 11 bases between. Germline assignment: CDR1 LGHDT and CDR2 YNNKEL (reference sequence). The CDR3 totals 15 residues. In DNA, the CDR3 is TGTGCCAGCAGCCAAGTTAGCCGGGGGACAGATACGCAGTATTTT. Translating gives CASSQVSRGTDTQYF.

The rearrangement links TRBV5-1 to TRBJ1-1, with D tentatively TRBD1 (5 bases). V lost 4 bases to trimming and J lost 3 bases, with 16 bases between them. CDR1 and CDR2 (germline): SGHRS, YFSETQ. The length of the CDR3 is 15 residues. DNA of the CDR3: TGCGCCAGCAGCCTCTCAGGGAATGCGTACACTGAAGCTTTCTTT. Amino acid sequence: CASSLSGNAYTEAFF.

The chain links TRBV12-2 to TRBJ1-1; TRBD1 is the table's D call, not checked against the DNA. TRBV12-2 counts as a pseudogene. The CDR3 is 18 residues long. CDR3 DNA sequence: TGTGCAAGTCGCTGCTTCCCGGGACAGGGGCTAGTTTACACTGAAGCTTTCTTT. Translation: CASRCFPGQGLVYTEAFF.

Regarding this clone: One end of the junction is discordant with germline, which a read error may explain. This chain links TRBV19 with TRBJ1-5; tentatively, D is TRBD1 (5 bases). This CDR3 spans 14 amino acids. Per the germline V gene, CDR1 is LNHDA and CDR2 is SQIVND (reference sequence). CDR3 region: CASDSFDSSQPQHF. For the CDR3, the DNA is TGTGCCAGTGACAGCTTCGATAGCAGTCAGCCCCAGCATTTT.

This chain uses TRBV2 with TRBJ2-1; 8 positions match TRBD2. CDR3 size: 18 residues. V dropped 6 bases and J dropped 6; count of bases not matched to a gene: 19. In germline, CDR1 is SNHLY, CDR2 FYNNEI. In DNA, the CDR3 is TGTGCCAGCAGACCCGGGGGGGCTCGTTTCCGGGGGCCCAATGAGCAGTTCTTC. Translating it yields CASRPGGARFRGPNEQFF.

This clone was found once. The chain couples TRBV13 to TRBJ2-5, with D perhaps matching TRBD2 (5 bases). The CDR3 spans 15 residues. V was clipped by 4 bases and J by 4 bases, with 16 bases between them. Germline CDR1 and CDR2: PRHDT and FYEKMQ (reference sequence). CDR3 region: CASSSQRHPTETQYF. The CDR3 nucleotides are TGTGCCAGCAGCTCACAGCGGCACCCCACAGAGACCCAGTACTTC.

This sequence joins TRBV5-1 and TRBJ1-1; maybe TRBD1 (5 bases). Trimming shortened V by 3 bases and J by 1 base, and 10 bases separated the two germline ends. Per germline, CDR1 SGHRS and CDR2 YFSETQ. This CDR3 has 14 residues. CDR3 amino acids: CASSSKTGNTEAFF. The CDR3 coding sequence is TGCGCCAGCAGCTCTAAAACAGGGAACACTGAAGCTTTCTTT. Filled out from reference TRBV5-1 and TRBJ1-1, the complete variable domain reads KAGVTQTPRYLIKTRGQQVTLSCSPISGHRSVSWYQQTPGQGLQFLFEYFSETQRNKGNFPGRFSGRQFSNSRSEMNVSTLELGDSALYLCASSSKTGNTEAFFGQGTRLTVV.

The gene calls are TRBV12-3 or TRBV12-4 and TRBJ1-2, with a weak D call TRBD1 (6 bases). The length of the CDR3 is 12 residues. Trimming pared 7 bases from V and 8 bases from J, leaving 14 bases between. The CDR3, as DNA: TGTGCCAGCATTATGAGGGGGGGCGGCTACACCTTC. Its translation is CASIMRGGGYTF.